This paragraph reports one TCR beta chain. The CDR3 extends over 14 amino acids. Germline V gives CDR1 SGHTA, CDR2 FQGNSA. V gave up 1 base and J gave up 3 bases, with 10 bases separating them. These data are taken from a study of blood T cell repertoires in COVID-19. Study details: Some COVID-19 samples were acute and others convalescent; all came from the United States, Italy and Spain. Nucleic acid was either cDNA or gDNA, and it came from T cells, B-cell-depleted T cells, or PBMCs.

Source study methods: Counts of nucleated cells, estimated from reference gene primer amplification, were obtained. The data were produced by immunoSEQ multiplex PCR, yet TCRdb's version contains in-frame clones alone and is incomplete. That table furnishes V, J and clone size, whereas the DNA furnished D and trimming. The table lists about 250,000 clones, around four fifths of them singletons, with under 5% in the top ten. The rearrangement joins TRBV7-2 to TRBJ2-7, with a possible D match to TRBD1 (5 bases). This TCR was recovered from a man aged 50-59 years with acute or convalescent COVID-19. Sequencing was carried out using peripheral blood. The CDR3 sequence is CASSLGIRVYEQYF. The CDR3 DNA sequence: TGTGCCAGCAGCTTAGGGATCAGGGTCTACGAGCAGTACTTC.